These 15 T cell receptor beta chains share one sample of origin, sequenced in a study of blood T cell repertoires in COVID-19. The method was immunoSEQ multiplex PCR; TCRdb's version includes in-frame clones alone and lacks a portion of them. The sample consists of fewer than 200,000 clones, 80% of them appearing once. Sequencing was carried out using peripheral blood. The receptors were sampled from a man between 65 and 85 years old with active or convalescent COVID-19.

The chain links TRBV24-1 to TRBJ2-1; D is possibly TRBD1 (5 bases). V was pared by 0 bases and J by 6 bases, with 17 bases between. The CDR3 spans 17 residues. CDR1 KGHDR and CDR2 SFDVKD come from the germline V gene. DNA of the CDR3: TGTGCCACCAGTGATTTGGGGGCGGATATGGATGTCAATGAGCAGTTCTTC. As protein: CATSDLGADMDVNEQFF.

The chain uses TRBV5-4 and TRBJ1-1, with 7 bases aligning to TRBD1. CDR3 length equals 13 residues. Germline V gene lookup returns CDR1 SGHNT and CDR2 YYREEE (reference sequence). V was clipped by 3 bases and J by 10 bases; unmatched bases: 9. The CDR3 region has the DNA TGTGCCAGCAGCTCCGATCGACAGGGAAGAGCTTTCTTT. This gives the protein CASSSDRQGRAFF.

The V call is TRBV6-6, the J call TRBJ2-7, with D possibly being TRBD2 (6 bases). The CDR3 has 14 amino acids. V was cut by 5 bases and J by 0 bases, with 11 bases left in between. CDR1 is MNHNY and CDR2 is SVGAGI in the germline V gene (reference sequence). CDR3 sequence (DNA): TGTGCCAGCAGTACAGGACTACACTCCTACGAGCAGTACTTC. Its translation is CASSTGLHSYEQYF.

The chain has TRBV7-2 and TRBJ1-2; D may be TRBD1 (6 bases). Germline V gene lookup returns CDR1 SGHTA and CDR2 FQGNSA. The V and J ends lost 3 bases and 6 bases respectively, with 11 bases between them. CDR3 size: 13 residues. The CDR3 coding sequence is TGTGCCAGCAGCTTTACAGGGTTCGATGGCTACACCTTC. This codes for CASSFTGFDGYTF.

The chain recombines TRBV10-1 with TRBJ1-6, with D perhaps matching TRBD1 (5 bases). The V gene's germline CDR1 is WNHNN and CDR2 SYGVQD (reference sequence). Deletions cut 3 bases from V and 9 bases from J, with 15 bases between. The CDR3 is 15 amino acids. The CDR3 here is CASSDGPPGGSPLHF. CDR3 bases: TGCGCCAGCAGTGATGGGCCGCCCGGGGGTTCACCCCTCCACTTT.

CDR3 nucleotides: TGTGCCAGCAGCGAGACAGGGTGGGACACTGAAGCTTTCTTT. It translates to CASSETGWDTEAFF. The chain links TRBV27 to TRBJ1-1; 7 positions agree with TRBD1. J was trimmed by 3 bases and V by 6 bases; bases with no gene match: 7. The CDR3 extends over 14 amino acids. Germline V lookup: CDR1 MNHEY, CDR2 SMNVEV (reference sequence).

The genes are TRBV11-1 and TRBJ2-6; unclear D gene. The V end was cut by 1 base, the J end by 0 bases, with 7 bases between. This CDR3 has 16 amino acids. From germline, CDR1 is SGHAT and CDR2 FQDESV (reference sequence). CDR3 coding DNA: TGTGCCAGCAGCTTAGTATACGGCTCTGGGGCCAACGTCCTGACTTTC. As protein: CASSLVYGSGANVLTF.

V usage is TRBV6-1 and J usage is TRBJ1-1, with 8 bases matching TRBD1. CDR3 length: 20 amino acids. Germline assignment: CDR1 MNHNS and CDR2 SASEGT. With V trimmed by 3 bases and J by 0 bases, 18 bases remained unmatched. For the CDR3, the DNA is TGTGCCAGCAGTGATCGGACAGGGATAATTCTTCCCCCCCTGAACACTGAAGCTTTCTTT. Translation: CASSDRTGIILPPLNTEAFF.

The V gene is TRBV5-1, the J gene TRBJ2-2, with TRBD1 as a possible D gene (5 bases). CDR1 and CDR2 from the germline V gene are SGHRS and YFSETQ. There are 14 residues in the CDR3. V dropped 4 bases and J dropped 3 bases, with 10 bases sitting between them. CDR3 DNA: TGCGCCAGCAGCGCAGGACACGACACCGGGGAGCTGTTTTTT. As protein: CASSAGHDTGELFF.

The chain couples TRBV6-5 to TRBJ1-2; 7 bases align to TRBD1. Unmatched junction bases numbered 10, after V lost 0 bases and J lost 6 bases. Germline CDR1 and CDR2: MNHEY and SVGAGI. The CDR3 consists of 16 residues. CDR3: CASSYSRRSGGDGYTF. The CDR3 coding sequence is TGTGCCAGCAGTTACTCGAGACGCTCAGGGGGAGATGGCTACACCTTC.

This clone occurred a few times. The chain carries TRBV2 and TRBJ1-2, with unresolved D. Germline loops: CDR1 SNHLY, CDR2 FYNNEI. Trimming left V 6 bases short and J 5 bases short, with 13 bases between. This CDR3 spans 13 amino acids. CDR3 DNA sequence: TGTGCCAGCAGCCCAGGTCGTCCGTATGGCTACACCTTC. Translating gives CASSPGRPYGYTF.

This clone was observed many times. The chain links TRBV11-2 to TRBJ1-1; TRBD1 might be the D (6 bases). The V and J ends lost 1 base and 0 bases respectively, with 9 bases between them. This CDR3 has 15 amino acids. Per germline, CDR1 SGHAT and CDR2 FQNNGV. This CDR3 reads CASSLVTGVNTEAFF. Here the CDR3 DNA reads TGTGCCAGCAGCTTAGTGACAGGCGTGAACACTGAAGCTTTCTTT.

This CDR3 is CASSLNLAEYNEQFF. CDR3 DNA: TGTGCCAGCAGCTTAAATCTAGCGGAGTACAATGAGCAGTTCTTC. The chain uses TRBV7-9 and TRBJ2-1, with 7 nucleotides matching TRBD2. Trimming at V came to 2 bases and at J to 4 bases, leaving 5 bases not matched to a gene. This CDR3 has 15 residues. CDR1 is SEHNR, CDR2 FQNEAQ, per germline (reference sequence).

This clone has a single count. This chain uses TRBV5-1 with TRBJ1-1; 7 nucleotides match TRBD1. V lost 2 bases and J lost 4; bases outside the gene matches: 2. Germline V gives CDR1 SGHRS, CDR2 YFSETQ. The CDR3 has 13 amino acids. The DNA of the CDR3 is TGCGCCAGCAGCTTCCCAGGGGGCACTGAAGCTTTCTTT. This gives the protein CASSFPGGTEAFF.

The rearrangement links TRBV4-1 to TRBJ1-2; 8 nucleotides agree with TRBD1. The ends lost 3 bases at V and 5 bases at J; junction bases unmatched: 11. This CDR3 region has 16 residues. Germline V gene lookup returns CDR1 MGHRA and CDR2 YSYEKL. The CDR3 protein is CASSHSGTGPTYGYTF. As DNA, the CDR3 is TGCGCCAGCAGCCACTCTGGGACAGGCCCCACTTATGGCTACACCTTC.